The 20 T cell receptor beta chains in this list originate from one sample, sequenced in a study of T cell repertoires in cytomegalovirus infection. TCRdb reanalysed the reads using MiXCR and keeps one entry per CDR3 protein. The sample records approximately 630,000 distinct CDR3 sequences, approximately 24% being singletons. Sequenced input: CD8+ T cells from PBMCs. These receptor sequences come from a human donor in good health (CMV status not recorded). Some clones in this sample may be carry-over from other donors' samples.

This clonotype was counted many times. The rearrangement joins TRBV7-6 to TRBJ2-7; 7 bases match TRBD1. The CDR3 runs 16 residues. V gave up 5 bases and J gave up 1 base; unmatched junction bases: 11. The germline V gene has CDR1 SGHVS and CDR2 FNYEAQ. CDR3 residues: CASSRGQAPRSYEQYF. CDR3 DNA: TGTGCCAGCAGCCGCGGACAGGCGCCACGATCCTACGAGCAGTACTTC.

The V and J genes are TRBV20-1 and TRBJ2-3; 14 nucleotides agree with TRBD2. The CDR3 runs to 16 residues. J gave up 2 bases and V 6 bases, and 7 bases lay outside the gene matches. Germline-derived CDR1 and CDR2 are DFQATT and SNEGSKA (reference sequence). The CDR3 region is CSAGTSGGLLTDTQYF. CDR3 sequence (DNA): TGCAGTGCCGGGACTAGCGGGGGTCTCCTCACAGATACGCAGTATTTT.

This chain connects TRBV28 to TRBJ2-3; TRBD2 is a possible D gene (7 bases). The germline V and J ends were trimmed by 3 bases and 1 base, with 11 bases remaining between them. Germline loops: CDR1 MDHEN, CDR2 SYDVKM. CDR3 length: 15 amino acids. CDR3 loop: CASSLRGRRTDTQYF. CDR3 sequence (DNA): TGTGCCAGCAGTTTGCGGGGGCGACGCACAGATACGCAGTATTTT.

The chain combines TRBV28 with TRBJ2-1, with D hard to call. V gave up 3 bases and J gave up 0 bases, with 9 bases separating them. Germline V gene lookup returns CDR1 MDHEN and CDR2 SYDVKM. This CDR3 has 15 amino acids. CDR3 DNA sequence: TGTGCCAGCAGTTTGCCCGCGAGCTCCTACAATGAGCAGTTCTTC. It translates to CASSLPASSYNEQFF.

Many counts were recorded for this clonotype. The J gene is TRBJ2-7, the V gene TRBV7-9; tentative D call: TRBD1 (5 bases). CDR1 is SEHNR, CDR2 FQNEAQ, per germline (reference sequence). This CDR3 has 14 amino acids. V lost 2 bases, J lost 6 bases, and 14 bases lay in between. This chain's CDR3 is CASSLRGQGSEQYV. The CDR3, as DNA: TGTGCCAGCAGCTTACGCGGTCAGGGTAGCGAGCAGTACGTC.

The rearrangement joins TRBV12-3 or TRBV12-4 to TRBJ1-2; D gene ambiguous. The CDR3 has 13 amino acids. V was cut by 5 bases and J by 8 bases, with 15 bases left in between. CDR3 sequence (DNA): TGTGCCAGCAGTCCCGCGTGGGAAGGAGGCTACACCTTC. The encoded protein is CASSPAWEGGYTF.

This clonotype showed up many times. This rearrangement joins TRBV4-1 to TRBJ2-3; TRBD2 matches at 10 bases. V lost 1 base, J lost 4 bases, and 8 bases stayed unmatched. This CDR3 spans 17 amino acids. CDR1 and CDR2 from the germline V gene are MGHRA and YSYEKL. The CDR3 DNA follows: TGCGCCAGCAGCCAAGTCCGAGCGGGGGGGCCAGCAGATACGCAGTATTTT. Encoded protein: CASSQVRAGGPADTQYF.

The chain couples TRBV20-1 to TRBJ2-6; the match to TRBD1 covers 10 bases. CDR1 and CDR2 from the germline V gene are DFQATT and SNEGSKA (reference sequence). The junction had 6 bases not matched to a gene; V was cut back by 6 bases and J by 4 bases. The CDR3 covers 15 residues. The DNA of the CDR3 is TGCAGTGCAATTGACAGGGGGCAAGGGGCCAACGTCCTGACTTTC. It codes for CSAIDRGQGANVLTF.

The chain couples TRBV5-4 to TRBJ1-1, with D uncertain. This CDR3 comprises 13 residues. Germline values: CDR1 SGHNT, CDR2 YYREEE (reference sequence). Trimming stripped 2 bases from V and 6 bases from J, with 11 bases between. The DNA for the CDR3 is TGTGCCAGCAGCTTAACTGGAGTGGCTGAAGCTTTCTTT. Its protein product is CASSLTGVAEAFF.

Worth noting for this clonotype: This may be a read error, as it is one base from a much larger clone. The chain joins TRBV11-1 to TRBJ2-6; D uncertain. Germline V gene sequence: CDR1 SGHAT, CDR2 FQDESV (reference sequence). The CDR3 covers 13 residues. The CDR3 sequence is CASSWNGTNVLTF. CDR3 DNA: TGTGCCAGCAGTTGGAATGGGACCAACGTCCTGACTTTC.

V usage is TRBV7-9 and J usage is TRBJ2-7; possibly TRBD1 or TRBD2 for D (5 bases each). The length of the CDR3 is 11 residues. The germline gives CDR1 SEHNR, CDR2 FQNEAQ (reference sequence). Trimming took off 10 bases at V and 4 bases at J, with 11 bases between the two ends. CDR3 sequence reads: CATLGTYEQYV. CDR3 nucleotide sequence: TGTGCCACCCTTGGGACGTACGAGCAGTACGTC.

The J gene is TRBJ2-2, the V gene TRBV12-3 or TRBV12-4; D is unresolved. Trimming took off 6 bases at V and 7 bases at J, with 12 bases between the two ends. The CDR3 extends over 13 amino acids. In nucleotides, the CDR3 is TGTGCCAGCAGCCGCCCGACCGGCGGGGAGCTGTTTTTT. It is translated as CASSRPTGGELFF.

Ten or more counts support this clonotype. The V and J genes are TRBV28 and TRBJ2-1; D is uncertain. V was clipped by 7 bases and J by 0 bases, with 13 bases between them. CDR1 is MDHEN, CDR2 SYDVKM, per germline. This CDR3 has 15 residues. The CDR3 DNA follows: TGTGCCAGCACTCAGCAGGCGGTCTCCTACAATGAGCAGTTCTTC. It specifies CASTQQAVSYNEQFF.

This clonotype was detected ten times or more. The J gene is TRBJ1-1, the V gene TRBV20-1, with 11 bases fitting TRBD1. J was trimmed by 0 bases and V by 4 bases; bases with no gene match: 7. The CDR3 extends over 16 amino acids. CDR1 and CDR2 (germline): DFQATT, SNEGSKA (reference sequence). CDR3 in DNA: TGCAGTGCTATGAGGACAGGGGGCAGGGTGAACACTGAAGCTTTCTTT. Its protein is CSAMRTGGRVNTEAFF.

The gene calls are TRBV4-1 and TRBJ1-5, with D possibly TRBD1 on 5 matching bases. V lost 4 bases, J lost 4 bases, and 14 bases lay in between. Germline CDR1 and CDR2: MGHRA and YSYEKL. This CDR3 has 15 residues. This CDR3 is CASSLSRDVNQPQHF. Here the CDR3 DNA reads TGCGCCAGCAGCCTCAGCCGGGACGTAAATCAGCCCCAGCATTTT.

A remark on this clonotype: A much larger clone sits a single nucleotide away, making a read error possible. This chain's CDR3 is CASTPPAWIYEQYF. The CDR3 region has the DNA TGTGCTAGCACCCCCCCGGCATGGATTTACGAGCAGTACTTC. This sequence joins TRBV7-6 and TRBJ2-7; D remains ambiguous. Germline V gives CDR1 SGHVS, CDR2 FNYEAQ. This CDR3 has 14 amino acids.

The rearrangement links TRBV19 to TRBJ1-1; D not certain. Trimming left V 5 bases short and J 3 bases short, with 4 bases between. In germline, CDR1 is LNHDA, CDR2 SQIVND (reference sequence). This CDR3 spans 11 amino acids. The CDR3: CASSWYTEAFF. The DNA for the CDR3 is TGTGCCAGTAGTTGGTACACTGAAGCTTTCTTT.

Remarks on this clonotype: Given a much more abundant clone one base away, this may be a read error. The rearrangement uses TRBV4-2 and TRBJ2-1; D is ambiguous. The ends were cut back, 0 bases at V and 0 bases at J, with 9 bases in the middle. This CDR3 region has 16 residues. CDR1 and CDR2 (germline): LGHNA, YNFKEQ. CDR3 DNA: TGTGCCAGCAGCCAAGATGCGGCCAGCTCCTACAATGAGCAGTTCTTC. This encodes CASSQDAASSYNEQFF.

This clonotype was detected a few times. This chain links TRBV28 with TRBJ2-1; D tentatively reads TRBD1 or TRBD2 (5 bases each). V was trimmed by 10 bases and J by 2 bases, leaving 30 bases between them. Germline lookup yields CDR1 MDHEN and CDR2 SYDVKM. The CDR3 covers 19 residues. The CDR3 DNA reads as TGTGCCATCCAACCCCCCGGGATGGACATTGTGAGCCCCTACAATGAGCAGTTCTTC. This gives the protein CAIQPPGMDIVSPYNEQFF.

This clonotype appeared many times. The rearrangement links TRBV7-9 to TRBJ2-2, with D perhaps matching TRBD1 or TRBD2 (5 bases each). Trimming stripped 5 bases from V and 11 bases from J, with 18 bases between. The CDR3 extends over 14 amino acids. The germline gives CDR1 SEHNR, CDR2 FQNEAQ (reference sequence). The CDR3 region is CASSTAGTPGELFF. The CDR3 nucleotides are TGTGCCAGCAGCACCGCCGGGACCCCGGGAGAGCTGTTTTTT.